In this sample, the clone carrying this T cell receptor (beta chain) turned up a few times. Its antigen is unknown. The source of the sample is a study of CD8 T cells in ankylosing spondylitis. General observations from the study: Reports of some motif variants in reactive arthritis synovial fluid and blood predate this one. Made up of eight or nine highly homologous variants, a TCR beta motif appeared characteristic of ankylosing spondylitis blood. Peripheral blood held disease-linked clones only at relatively low frequency, and these were CD8+.

Quantitative 5'-RACE with molecular barcodes produced the TCR beta libraries. TCRdb reanalysed the 5' RACE reads using MiXCR and keeps one entry per CDR3 protein. The sample records about 220,000 distinct CDR3 sequences, more than 5.5% being singletons. This CDR3 comprises 15 residues. With V trimmed by 0 bases and J by 3 bases, 3 bases remained unmatched. Germline-derived CDR1 and CDR2 are GTSNPN and SVGIG (reference sequence). This rearrangement joins TRBV30 to TRBJ2-7; 12 bases line up with TRBD1. The sample was blood, either unsorted or a sorted T cell fraction (not recorded which). The receptor's source is a male donor with ankylosing spondylitis. The CDR3 nucleotides read TGTGCCTGGAGTGTTGGGGACAGGGGGCACTACGAGCAGTACTTC. Its protein product is CAWSVGDRGHYEQYF.